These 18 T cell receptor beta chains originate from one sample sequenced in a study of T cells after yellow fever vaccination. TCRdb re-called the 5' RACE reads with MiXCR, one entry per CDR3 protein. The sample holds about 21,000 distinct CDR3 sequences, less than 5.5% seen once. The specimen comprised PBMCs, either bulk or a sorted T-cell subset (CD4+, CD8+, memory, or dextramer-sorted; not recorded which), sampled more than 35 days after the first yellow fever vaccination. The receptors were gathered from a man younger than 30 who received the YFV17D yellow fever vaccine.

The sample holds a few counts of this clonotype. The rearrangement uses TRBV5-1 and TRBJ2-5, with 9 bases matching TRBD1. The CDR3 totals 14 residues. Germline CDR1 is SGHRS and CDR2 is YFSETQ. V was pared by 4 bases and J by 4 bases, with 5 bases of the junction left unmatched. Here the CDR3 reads CASSAGTGLETQYF. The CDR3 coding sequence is TGCGCCAGCAGCGCGGGGACAGGGTTAGAGACCCAGTACTTC. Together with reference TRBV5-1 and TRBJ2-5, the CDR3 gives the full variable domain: KAGVTQTPRYLIKTRGQQVTLSCSPISGHRSVSWYQQTPGQGLQFLFEYFSETQRNKGNFPGRFSGRQFSNSRSEMNVSTLELGDSALYLCASSAGTGLETQYFGPGTRLLVL.

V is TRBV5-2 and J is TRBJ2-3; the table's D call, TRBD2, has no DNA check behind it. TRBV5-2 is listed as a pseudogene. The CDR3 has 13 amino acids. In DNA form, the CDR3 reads TGTGCCAGGGGCCACGGGCTGCTAGATACGCAGTATTTT. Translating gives CARGHGLLDTQYF.

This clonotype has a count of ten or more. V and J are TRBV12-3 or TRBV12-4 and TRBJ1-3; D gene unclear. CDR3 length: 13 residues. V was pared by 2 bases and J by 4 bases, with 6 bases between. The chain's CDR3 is CASSLMAGNTIYF. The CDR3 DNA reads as TGTGCCAGCAGTTTAATGGCGGGAAACACCATATATTTT.

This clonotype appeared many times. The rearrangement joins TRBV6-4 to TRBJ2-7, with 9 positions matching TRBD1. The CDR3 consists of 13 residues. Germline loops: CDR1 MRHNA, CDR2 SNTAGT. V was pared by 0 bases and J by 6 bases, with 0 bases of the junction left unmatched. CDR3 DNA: TGTGCCAGCAGTGACTCGGACAGGGGCGAGCAGTACTTC. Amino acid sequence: CASSDSDRGEQYF.

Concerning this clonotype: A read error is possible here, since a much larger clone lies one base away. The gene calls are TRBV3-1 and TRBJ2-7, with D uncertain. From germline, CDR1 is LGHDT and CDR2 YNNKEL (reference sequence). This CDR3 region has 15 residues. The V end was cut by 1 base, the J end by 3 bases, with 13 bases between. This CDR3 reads CASSQGNRAGYEQYF. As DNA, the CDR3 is TGTGCCAGCAGCCAAGGAAACCGAGCAGGCTACGAGCAGTACTTC.

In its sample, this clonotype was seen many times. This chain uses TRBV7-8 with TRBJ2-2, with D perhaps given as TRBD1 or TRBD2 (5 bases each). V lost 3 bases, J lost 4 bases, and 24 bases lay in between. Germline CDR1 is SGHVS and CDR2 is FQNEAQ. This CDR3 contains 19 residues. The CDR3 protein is CASSLYRGPGVSGTGELFF. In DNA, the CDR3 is TGTGCCAGCAGCTTGTACCGGGGCCCCGGGGTTTCTGGCACCGGGGAGCTGTTTTTT.

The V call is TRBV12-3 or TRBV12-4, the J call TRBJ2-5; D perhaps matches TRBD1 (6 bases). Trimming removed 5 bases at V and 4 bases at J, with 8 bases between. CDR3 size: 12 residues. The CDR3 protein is CASSIRGETQYF. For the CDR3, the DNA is TGTGCCAGCAGTATCAGGGGAGAGACCCAGTACTTC.

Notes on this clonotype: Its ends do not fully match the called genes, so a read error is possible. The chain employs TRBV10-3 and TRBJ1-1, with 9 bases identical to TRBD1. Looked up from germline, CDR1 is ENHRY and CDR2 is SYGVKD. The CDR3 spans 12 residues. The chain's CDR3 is CAISGGTGRIAF. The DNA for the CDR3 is TGTGCCATCAGTGGAGGGACAGGGAGAATTGCCTTT.

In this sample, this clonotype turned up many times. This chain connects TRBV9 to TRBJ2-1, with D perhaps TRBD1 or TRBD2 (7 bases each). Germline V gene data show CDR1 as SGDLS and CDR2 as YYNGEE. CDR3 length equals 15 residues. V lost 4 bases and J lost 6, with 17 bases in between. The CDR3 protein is CASSPQGGGPNEQFF. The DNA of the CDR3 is TGTGCCAGCAGCCCCCAGGGGGGGGGGCCCAATGAGCAGTTCTTC.

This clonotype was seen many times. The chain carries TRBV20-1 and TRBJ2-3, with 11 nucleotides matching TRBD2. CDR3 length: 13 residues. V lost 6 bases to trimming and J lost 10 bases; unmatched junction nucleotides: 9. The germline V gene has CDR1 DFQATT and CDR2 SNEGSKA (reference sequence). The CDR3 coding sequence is TGCAGTGCACAGGGACTAGCGGCCGAGGCGCAGTATTTT. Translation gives CSAQGLAAEAQYF.

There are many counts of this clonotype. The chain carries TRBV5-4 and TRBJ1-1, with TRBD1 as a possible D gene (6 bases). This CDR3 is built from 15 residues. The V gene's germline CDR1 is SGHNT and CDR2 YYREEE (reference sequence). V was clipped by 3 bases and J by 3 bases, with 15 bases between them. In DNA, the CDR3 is TGTGCCAGCAGCTCCGCCGGACAGTTCGACACTGAAGCTTTCTTT. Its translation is CASSSAGQFDTEAFF.

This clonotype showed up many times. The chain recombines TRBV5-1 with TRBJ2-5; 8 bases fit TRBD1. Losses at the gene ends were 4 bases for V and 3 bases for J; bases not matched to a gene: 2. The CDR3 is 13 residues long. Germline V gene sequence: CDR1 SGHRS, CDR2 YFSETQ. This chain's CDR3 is CASSTTGEETQYF. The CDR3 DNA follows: TGCGCCAGCAGCACGACAGGGGAAGAGACCCAGTACTTC.

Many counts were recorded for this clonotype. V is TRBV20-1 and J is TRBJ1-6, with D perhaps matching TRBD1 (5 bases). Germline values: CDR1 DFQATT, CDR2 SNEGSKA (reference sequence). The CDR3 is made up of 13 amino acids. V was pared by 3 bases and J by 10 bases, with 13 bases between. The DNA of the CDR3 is TGCAGTGCTAGTTCCGGAGACAGCTCACCCCTCCACTTT. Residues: CSASSGDSSPLHF.

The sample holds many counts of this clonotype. CDR3 nucleotide sequence: TGTGCCAGCTCGCTATCCGGACAGGACCACATTCAGTACTTC. It specifies CASSLSGQDHIQYF. The chain carries TRBV18 and TRBJ2-4; 7 bases fit TRBD1. The V and J ends lost 6 bases and 8 bases, in that order; junction bases with no gene match: 10. Germline lookup yields CDR1 KGHSH and CDR2 LQKENI. The CDR3 length is 14 residues.

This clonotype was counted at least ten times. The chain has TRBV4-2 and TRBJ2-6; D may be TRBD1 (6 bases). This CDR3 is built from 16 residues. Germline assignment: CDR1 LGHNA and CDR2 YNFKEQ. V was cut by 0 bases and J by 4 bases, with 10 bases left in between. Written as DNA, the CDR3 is TGTGCCAGCAGCCAAGAAGCAGGGGACGGGGCCAACGTCCTGACTTTC. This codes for CASSQEAGDGANVLTF.

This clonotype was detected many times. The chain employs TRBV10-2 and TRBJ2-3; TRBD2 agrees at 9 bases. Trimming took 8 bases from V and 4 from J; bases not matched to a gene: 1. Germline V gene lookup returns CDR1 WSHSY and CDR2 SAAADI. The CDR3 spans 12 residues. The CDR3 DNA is TGCGCCAGCTCTAGCGGGGCAGATACGCAGTATTTT. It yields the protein CASSSGADTQYF.

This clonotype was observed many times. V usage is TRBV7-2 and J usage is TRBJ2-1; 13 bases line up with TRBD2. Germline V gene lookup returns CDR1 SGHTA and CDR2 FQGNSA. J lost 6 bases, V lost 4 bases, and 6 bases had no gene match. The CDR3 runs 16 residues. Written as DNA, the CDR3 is TGTGCCAGCAGCTCATGGCGACTAGCGGGGGGCAATGAGCAGTTCTTC. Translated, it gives CASSSWRLAGGNEQFF.

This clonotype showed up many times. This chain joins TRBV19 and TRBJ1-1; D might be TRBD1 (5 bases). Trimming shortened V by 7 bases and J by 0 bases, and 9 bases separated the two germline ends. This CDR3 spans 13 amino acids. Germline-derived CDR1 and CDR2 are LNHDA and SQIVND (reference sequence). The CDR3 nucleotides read TGTGCCAGTACCCGGGGCTTGAACACTGAAGCTTTCTTT. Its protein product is CASTRGLNTEAFF. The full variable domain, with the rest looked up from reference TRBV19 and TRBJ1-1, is DGGITQSPKYLFRKEGQNVTLSCEQNLNHDAMYWYRQDPGQGLRLIYYSQIVNDFQKGDIAEGYSVSREKKESFPLTVTSAQKNPTAFYLCASTRGLNTEAFFGQGTRLTVV.